This paragraph reports one T cell receptor beta chain. Its specificity is not known. Generated by immunoSEQ multiplex PCR, the TCRdb table keeps only in-frame clones and is missing some. The sample includes tens of thousands of clones, about 90% of them seen just once. This sample is part of a study of OX40 agonist ivuxolimab in advanced cancers. As for the study in general: Enrolled patients in dose escalation had cancers that were hepatocellular carcinoma, melanoma, renal cell or head and neck cancer. It was permissible to have had prior anti-PD-1, anti-PD-L1 or anti-CTLA-4 therapy, and about 40% had some. Whole-study findings and limits: CD4+ and CD8+ blood T cells expanded clonally by week 6 at 0.1 to 3.0 mg/kg.

The CDR3 covers 11 residues. Trimming pared 10 bases from V and 0 bases from J, leaving 4 bases between. Looked up from germline, CDR1 is MNHEY and CDR2 is SVGAGI. This clonotype was sampled from an adult with an advanced solid tumor such as melanoma, head and neck, liver or kidney cancer. The chain recombines TRBV6-5 with TRBJ1-3; D ambiguous. The material was CD4+ or CD8+ T cells sorted from blood, obtained in a trial of the OX40 agonist ivuxolimab. The CDR3 nucleotides read TGTGCCACCCTCTCTGGAAACACCATATATTTT. Its translation: CATLSGNTIYF.